The next 5 T cell receptor beta chains were all read from a single sample in a study of T cell clones after liver transplantation. TCRdb keeps only in-frame clones here, not all; method: immunoSEQ multiplex PCR. The sample gives tens of thousands of clones, 60% to 80% of which show up once; nearly 10% is in the top ten. The material was CD4+ T cells from blood, obtained at the 22-month timepoint. These receptors originate from a human patient who received a liver transplant. The graft donor may account for some of the T cells.

CDR3 nucleotide sequence: TGTGCCAGCAGCGAACCCTCTGGGGCCAACGTCCTGACTTTC. This encodes CASSEPSGANVLTF. The chain has TRBV9 and TRBJ2-6; D remains ambiguous. The CDR3 length is 14 residues. V was trimmed by 3 bases and J by 0 bases, leaving 4 bases between them. Looked up from germline, CDR1 is SGDLS and CDR2 is YYNGEE.

The sample holds a few counts of this clone. CDR3 coding DNA: TGTGCCAGCAGTGAAGCTGGAAACACCATATATTTT. Protein product: CASSEAGNTIYF. This sequence joins TRBV2 and TRBJ1-3; D is ambiguous. Germline CDR1 and CDR2: SNHLY and FYNNEI. The ends were cut back, 0 bases at V and 3 bases at J, with 0 bases in the middle. There are 12 residues in the CDR3.

V and J are TRBV6-5 and TRBJ1-2, with D perhaps TRBD1 (5 bases). The CDR3 totals 13 residues. Looked up from germline, CDR1 is MNHEY and CDR2 is SVGAGI. Trimming removed 6 bases from V and 3 bases from J, with 11 bases in between. The CDR3 reads CASRFRGDYGYTF. The DNA of the CDR3 is TGTGCCAGCAGGTTCCGGGGCGACTATGGCTACACCTTC.

The chain employs TRBV28 and TRBJ1-2, with D possibly being TRBD1 (6 bases). Trimming removed 6 bases from V and 2 bases from J, with 13 bases in between. Germline CDR1 MDHEN, CDR2 SYDVKM. The CDR3 covers 14 residues. CDR3 bases: TGTGCCAGCAGGACAGGAGGTAACAACTATGGCTACACCTTC. Translating gives CASRTGGNNYGYTF.

The chain couples TRBV10-2 to TRBJ2-7; 7 bases fit TRBD1. The CDR3 has 14 residues. The V gene end was trimmed by 6 bases and the J gene end by 3 bases; junction bases not matched to a gene: 8. From germline, CDR1 is WSHSY and CDR2 SAAADI. CDR3 nucleotide sequence: TGCGCCAGCAGCGCGACAGGGAAGGTCTACGAGCAGTACTTC. It encodes CASSATGKVYEQYF.